A single TCR beta chain is shown here with its context. This clonotype was detected only a few times. Its cognate antigen has yet to be identified. No quality values exist for individual bases; no much larger clone is one base distant. The TCR beta CDR3 regions were amplified from RNA transcripts. For the first round of RT-PCR on the TCR CDR3, the HTBI primer set was used together with the Qiagen OneStep RT-PCR kit. Libraries were constructed in a second round of multiplex PCR, after which size selection and purification were performed. Paired-end sequencing of the libraries was performed with 100 bp reads on an Illumina HiSeq2000. In the paper's pipeline: SOAPnuke was used to process the raw data, with reads discarded if the reads contained adapters or uncalled bases, had a mean Phred below 15, or lacked an exact constant-primer or identifier match. COPE v1.2.5 was used to merge high-quality paired reads, and clonotypes were defined as unique nucleotide sequences. Clonotypes were aligned to IMGT TRBV, TRBD and TRBJ reference segments using MiTCR v1.1. The analysis included only V-J combinations with a frequency above 0.0001, which together covered roughly 99% of the repertoires. A TCS score was defined as the ratio between F50 (clonal expansion) and ExV (chaos), using BLOSUM62-based TCRdist between CDR3 peptides within each V-J. Welch's t-statistics and random forest reduced fewer than 600 V-J features to fewer than 15, which were used in a naive Bayes classifier (R e1071). TCRdb reprocessed the public reads (quality trimming at Q25 with fastp, clone calling with MiXCR) and kept in-frame beta chains. Under each unique CDR3 protein, matching rows form one entry showing the most common genes and DNA. The authors' filters were not applied to this entry. This sample is represented by 500,000 to 550,000 distinct CDR3 sequences; 20% of them were singletons. Less than 55% of the sample is in the top ten clones.

At the junction V is shortened by 2 bases and J by 0 bases; bases outside the gene matches: 3. CDR1 and CDR2 (GTSNPN, SVGIG) derive from the germline V gene (reference sequence). The CDR3, cysteine through phenylalanine, is 14 amino acids long. Only the CDR3 portion is preserved as DNA: 42 bases, with reading frame beginning at the first base. Ophthalmopathy patients had moderately to severely active disease, with a Clinical Activity Score of 3 or more, a NOSPECS grade of 4 or more, and a disease duration of less than 3 months. The study excluded patients with uncontrolled infections, other autoimmune diseases, pregnancy or lactation. Diagnoses were established on the basis of clinical symptoms, serum thyroxine and TRAb, thyroid ultrasound, and orbital computed tomography. Ficoll-Paque density gradient centrifugation was used to isolate PBMCs from about 10 ml of fresh peripheral blood. Trizol reagent was used to extract total RNA, and RNA quality was then checked on an Agilent 2100 Bioanalyzer.

These data originate in a study of T cells in Graves' hyperthyroidism and ophthalmopathy (dated by TCRdb to between 2019 and 2020). Turning to the overall study: Peripheral blood samples were taken at the time of initial diagnosis, prior to any treatment. The 90 to 100 discovery patients were randomly split 7:3 into training and test sets. The study also compared thyroid tissue and blood T-cell repertoires from a handful of Graves' hyperthyroidism patients. TCR Vbeta CDR3 sequencing of 130 to 150 peripheral blood samples (more than 40 ophthalmopathy, about 75 hyperthyroidism and 17 progressor patients) is reported in the paper. Once sampling was done, hyperthyroidism patients were given methimazole at a starting dose of 30 mg daily, whereas ophthalmopathy patients were given high-dose intravenous methylprednisolone. A discovery cohort of around 100 patients, approximately 45 with Graves' ophthalmopathy and approximately 57 with stable Graves' hyperthyroidism, was used to find distinguishing TCR V-J signatures. Whether ophthalmopathy could be predicted prospectively was tested in an independent validation cohort made up of 18 to 20 hyperthyroidism patients plus 17 patients who later progressed to ophthalmopathy.

What the authors observed across the whole study: No statistical method was used to fix the sample size in advance, and group allocation was not hidden from the investigators. Most expanded thyroid clonotypes (frequency above 0.001) were also detected in blood, a finding suggesting that blood repertoires may reflect thyroid immune responses. In validation, the model predicted progression to ophthalmopathy with roughly 66% sensitivity and less than 80% specificity, a median of 6.5 months before onset. In cross-validation, a model built on a 13 V-J signature told ophthalmopathy apart from stable hyperthyroidism with approximately 90% sensitivity and about 81% specificity, and in testing the same model reached 80%/75%.

The chain is encoded by TRBV30 joined to TRBJ2-5, with 7 bases matching TRBD2. The sequencing sample was made of blood. The sequence came from a man aged 40-49 years with Graves' ophthalmopathy. The nucleotide sequence reads as follows: TGTGCCTGGAGTCGGGGAGGGAACCAAGAGACCCAGTACTTC. This translates into CAWSRGGNQETQYF.